This T cell receptor (beta chain) originates from a study of T cell repertoires in cytomegalovirus infection. Study details: CMV infection together with matching HLA type was indicated by public TCR beta signatures. Study-wide results and limits: Public TCR beta family frequency separated CMV-and-HLA carriers, including in an independent cohort.

Of note for this clonotype: Its specificity is unknown.

Germline CDR1 and CDR2: MNHEY and SVGEGT. The CDR3 consists of 16 residues. V was clipped by 1 base and J by 4 bases, with 16 bases between them. In TCRdb, the reads were re-called with MiXCR into one record per CDR3 protein. The repertoire includes hundreds of thousands of distinct CDR3 sequences, approximately 24% of them detected once, and 7% to 9% sits in the top ten. Sequenced: CD8+ T cells from PBMCs. The sequence was collected from a human donor in good health (CMV status not recorded). Some clones in this sample may be carry-over from other donors' samples. The genes are TRBV6-2 or TRBV6-3 and TRBJ1-2; D gene ambiguous. The CDR3 nucleotides read TGTGCCAGCAGTTACTTTGGCCAGGAGAGGATCTATGGCTACACCTTC. Encoded protein: CASSYFGQERIYGYTF.